Below are 9 T cell receptor beta chains sequenced from a single sample in a study of blood T cell repertoires in COVID-19. Sequenced by immunoSEQ multiplex PCR; TCRdb stores in-frame clones only, minus some. The sample has 110,000 to 150,000 clones, 65% to 90% seen once. What was sequenced was peripheral blood. The receptors stem from a man in his fifties or sixties with active or convalescent COVID-19.

This clone was seen once. The V call is TRBV6-5, the J call TRBJ1-5; D ambiguous. This CDR3 has 13 amino acids. V dropped 4 bases and J dropped 4 bases, with 8 bases sitting between them. Per germline, CDR1 MNHEY and CDR2 SVGAGI. The CDR3, as DNA: TGTGCCAGCAGTTTCGGAGGAAATCAGCCCCAGCATTTT. This encodes CASSFGGNQPQHF.

The V gene is TRBV28, the J gene TRBJ1-5, with no clear D. Trimming removed 2 bases from V and 9 bases from J, with 11 bases in between. CDR1 is MDHEN, CDR2 SYDVKM, per germline. This CDR3 is built from 13 residues. CDR3: CASSLQLAGPQHF. CDR3 DNA: TGTGCCAGCAGTTTACAGCTAGCAGGGCCCCAGCATTTT.

This clone has just one count. This rearrangement joins TRBV25-1 to TRBJ1-3; D gene ambiguous. The CDR3 runs 13 residues. V was cut by 5 bases and J by 0 bases, with 5 bases left in between. The germline V gene encodes CDR1 MGHDK and CDR2 SYGVNS. The CDR3 reads CASSLYSGNTIYF. CDR3 DNA sequence: TGTGCCAGCAGTCTGTACTCTGGAAACACCATATATTTT.

The chain is built from TRBV18 and TRBJ1-4, with 9 positions matching TRBD1. Germline CDR1 reads KGHSH; CDR2 reads LQKENI. The ends lost 0 bases at V and 6 bases at J; junction bases unmatched: 2. CDR3 size: 15 residues. DNA for the CDR3: TGTGCCAGCTCACCACCAACAGGGGGCTATGAAAAACTGTTTTTT. Its translation is CASSPPTGGYEKLFF.

The chain links TRBV18 to TRBJ1-6; no reliable D call. The CDR3 is 16 amino acids. Trimming removed 3 bases from V and 6 bases from J, with 15 bases in between. Germline CDR1 KGHSH, CDR2 LQKENI. The CDR3 reads CASSPLPAGSNSPLHF. CDR3 nucleotides: TGTGCCAGCTCACCCCTACCCGCGGGGAGTAATTCACCCCTCCACTTT. The full variable domain, in which reference TRBV18 and TRBJ1-6 provide the parts outside the CDR3, is NAGVMQNPRHLVRRRGQEARLRCSPMKGHSHVYWYRQLPEEGLKFMVYLQKENIIDESGMPKERFSAEFPKEGPSILRIQQVVRGDSAAYFCASSPLPAGSNSPLHFGNGTRLTVT.

The V and J genes are TRBV20-1 and TRBJ1-1; D call uncertain. CDR3 length equals 10 residues. Trimming stripped 2 bases from V and 7 bases from J, with 5 bases between. The germline V gene has CDR1 DFQATT and CDR2 SNEGSKA (reference sequence). The CDR3 coding sequence is TGCAGTGCTAGACTCGGTGAAGCTTTCTTT. It translates to CSARLGEAFF.

The V gene is TRBV18, the J gene TRBJ1-1; 8 nucleotides line up with TRBD1. CDR1 and CDR2 from the germline V gene are KGHSH and LQKENI. Trimming took 4 bases from V and 3 from J; bases not matched to a gene: 13. The CDR3 runs to 17 residues. The CDR3 here is CASSQRQGRSSDTEAFF. In nucleotides, the CDR3 is TGTGCCAGCTCACAAAGACAGGGGAGGTCTAGCGACACTGAAGCTTTCTTT. The full variable domain, rest sourced from reference TRBV18 and TRBJ1-1, is NAGVMQNPRHLVRRRGQEARLRCSPMKGHSHVYWYRQLPEEGLKFMVYLQKENIIDESGMPKERFSAEFPKEGPSILRIQQVVRGDSAAYFCASSQRQGRSSDTEAFFGQGTRLTVV.

The V call is TRBV2, the J call TRBJ2-4; TRBD1 matches at 9 bases. Germline V gene lookup returns CDR1 SNHLY and CDR2 FYNNEI. The trim removed 2 bases at V and 2 bases at J, leaving 13 bases unmatched. There are 19 residues in the CDR3. The CDR3 DNA sequence: TGTGCCAGCAGTGAAAGGAGACAGGGGGGACCCTCTACCAAAAACATTCAGTACTTC. Its protein is CASSERRQGGPSTKNIQYF.

The CDR3 DNA is TGCGCCAGCAGCCAACCTACGACAGGGACCGCTTCTGGCTACACCTTC. Translated, it gives CASSQPTTGTASGYTF. The chain couples TRBV4-3 to TRBJ1-2, with 7 bases fitting TRBD1. The germline V gene encodes CDR1 LGHNA and CDR2 YSLEER. CDR3 length: 16 residues. J was trimmed by 7 bases and V by 2 bases; bases with no gene match: 13.